This T cell receptor beta chain stems from a study of post-analysis software for immune sequencing data. Deletions cut 4 bases from V and 4 bases from J, with 14 bases between. Germline CDR1 SQVTM, CDR2 ANQGSEA. The CDR3 totals 13 residues. Unique molecular identifiers were present in the TCR beta cDNA libraries. Via MiXCR, TCRdb re-called the PCR reads, giving one row per CDR3 protein. The data show about 160,000 distinct CDR3 sequences, with 35% to 40% seen just once and 25% to 30% held by the top ten. Points from the study as a whole: The F measure placed samples prepared in the same batch into strongly shared clusters.

Comments on this clonotype: The antigen remains undetermined. A much larger clonotype is one base distant, so this may be a read error.

This chain joins TRBV29-1 and TRBJ2-7; the D gene is possibly TRBD2 (5 bases). This specimen was blood, taken after autologous hematopoietic stem cell transplantation. This sequence was found in a girl aged 10 to 17 with multiple sclerosis. CDR3 region: CSVGFLEGYEQYF. The CDR3 nucleotides read TGCAGCGTTGGGTTTCTCGAGGGTTACGAGCAGTACTTC.